These 11 T cell receptor beta chains originate from one sample sequenced in a study of CD8+ T cells in alopecia areata. Treatment described: oral pan-JAK inhibitor, 5-10 mg twice daily. Sequencing used cDNA as its template, made by extracting RNA and reverse transcribing it. Libraries were prepared by immunoSEQ multiplex PCR; TCRdb keeps only in-frame clonotypes and omits some of them. The sample shows 200,000 or so clones, more than 30% of them seen only once. The specimen was CD4+ T cells sorted from blood, collected between weeks 30 and 35, from a patient treated with tofacitinib. The receptors were sampled from a human donor with alopecia areata.

The rearrangement uses TRBV4-1 and TRBJ2-2; D remains unclear. This CDR3 is built from 12 residues. Germline values: CDR1 MGHRA, CDR2 YSYEKL. V dropped 4 bases and J dropped 4 bases, with 4 bases sitting between them. The CDR3 DNA reads TGCGCCAGCAGCCGGCTCACCGGGGAGCTGTTTTTT. It codes for CASSRLTGELFF.

The J gene is TRBJ1-2, the V gene TRBV6-6, with D unclear. Trimming cost V 7 bases and J 5 bases, with 17 bases left between them. This CDR3 spans 14 amino acids. Germline V CDR1 and CDR2: MNHNY, SVGAGI (reference sequence). This chain's CDR3 is CASTTDGERYGYTF. DNA of the CDR3: TGTGCCAGCACCACGGACGGGGAACGATATGGCTACACCTTC.

The chain uses TRBV2 and TRBJ2-7; weak D call: TRBD2 (6 bases). CDR1 is SNHLY, CDR2 FYNNEI, per germline. The CDR3 covers 15 residues. Trimming cost V 4 bases and J 4 bases, with 17 bases left between them. CDR3 DNA sequence: TGTGCCAGCAGTGTCGGCAGCGGAGGGGTTTACGAGCAGTACTTC. Encoded protein: CASSVGSGGVYEQYF.

Only one count was recorded for this clone. This chain connects TRBV25-1 to TRBJ1-5; possible D gene TRBD1, 5 bases. CDR1 and CDR2 (germline): MGHDK, SYGVNS. V lost 7 bases and J lost 6, with 10 bases in between. This CDR3 has 12 amino acids. CDR3 DNA sequence: TGTGCCAGCAATACCGGGGGTCAGCCCCAGCATTTT. Translated: CASNTGGQPQHF.

Notes on this clone: Additional DNA sequences in this sample encode the identical CDR3. The V call is TRBV5-1, the J call TRBJ2-2; D is unclear. This CDR3 has 13 amino acids. Germline CDR1 reads SGHRS; CDR2 reads YFSETQ. The ends were cut back, 0 bases at V and 6 bases at J, with 6 bases in the middle. The CDR3 DNA reads as TGCGCCAGCAGCTTGGCGAGAGCCGGGGAGCTGTTTTTT. It codes for CASSLARAGELFF.

This clone came up a few times. V and J are TRBV29-1 and TRBJ2-1; D unresolved. The CDR3 has 14 amino acids. Trimming cost V 3 bases and J 6 bases, with 15 bases left between them. CDR1 and CDR2 (germline): SQVTM, ANQGSEA. CDR3 sequence (DNA): TGCAGCGTTGACCCCCCAGAATTAGCCAATGAGCAGTTCTTC. Translation gives CSVDPPELANEQFF.

The chain joins TRBV5-1 to TRBJ2-7; the D is unclear. Trimming removed 4 bases at V and 5 bases at J, with 13 bases between. Germline V gives CDR1 SGHRS, CDR2 YFSETQ. This CDR3 has 13 amino acids. In DNA, the CDR3 is TGCGCCAGCAGCCCTTTAGTGGTAGACGAGCAGTACTTC. Its translation is CASSPLVVDEQYF.

The V call is TRBV6-5, the J call TRBJ1-1, with D uncertain. The CDR3 spans 12 residues. CDR1 is MNHEY, CDR2 SVGAGI, per germline. Between the trimmed V and J ends, which lost 2 bases and 11 bases, there was a span of 12 bases. For the CDR3, the DNA is TGTGCCAGCAGTTACGGTGGGAGGGTGGCTTTCTTT. Translated: CASSYGGRVAFF.

The chain joins TRBV29-1 to TRBJ1-1, with D maybe TRBD1 (6 bases). Germline V gene data show CDR1 as SQVTM and CDR2 as ANQGSEA. The germline V and J ends were trimmed by 6 bases and 1 base, with 18 bases remaining between them. CDR3 size: 15 residues. This chain's CDR3 is CSVGTSGTPNTEAFF. In DNA, the CDR3 is TGCAGCGTCGGTACTTCCGGGACACCGAACACTGAAGCTTTCTTT. Complete variable domain (other parts from reference TRBV29-1 and TRBJ1-1): SAVISQKPSRDICQRGTSLTIQCQVDSQVTMMFWYRQQPGQSLTLIATANQGSEATYESGFVIDKFPISRPNLTFSTLTVSNMSPEDSSIYLCSVGTSGTPNTEAFFGQGTRLTVV.

This sequence joins TRBV9 and TRBJ1-4; 9 nucleotides match TRBD1. Trimming took 3 bases from V and 8 from J; bases not matched to a gene: 14. The CDR3 has 17 residues. Germline CDR1 reads SGDLS; CDR2 reads YYNGEE. CDR3 in amino acids: CASSEGGLQGAGEKLFF. The DNA for the CDR3 is TGTGCCAGCAGCGAAGGAGGCCTACAGGGGGCAGGGGAAAAACTGTTTTTT.

The genes are TRBV5-1 and TRBJ1-1, with a possible D match to TRBD1 (5 bases). Germline values: CDR1 SGHRS, CDR2 YFSETQ. This CDR3 region has 16 residues. Trimming stripped 6 bases from V and 0 bases from J, with 18 bases between. The CDR3 region has the DNA TGCGCCAGCAAGCCGGGCGGGGGTATCATGAACACTGAAGCTTTCTTT. It translates to CASKPGGGIMNTEAFF. The entire variable domain, with the rest obtained from reference TRBV5-1 and TRBJ1-1, is as follows: KAGVTQTPRYLIKTRGQQVTLSCSPISGHRSVSWYQQTPGQGLQFLFEYFSETQRNKGNFPGRFSGRQFSNSRSEMNVSTLELGDSALYLCASKPGGGIMNTEAFFGQGTRLTVV.